This entry features one T cell receptor (beta chain) sequence. Its matching antigen is unknown. This specimen comes from a study of OX40 agonist ivuxolimab in advanced cancers. The study's findings and limits: On average, CD8+ T cells showed a greater number of expanded clones than CD4+.

TCRdb keeps only in-frame clones here, not all; method: immunoSEQ multiplex PCR. The repertoire holds roughly 36,000 clones, with more than 70% as singletons. The V end was cut by 2 bases, the J end by 4 bases, with 12 bases between. Germline CDR1 is SGHRS and CDR2 is YFSETQ. The length of the CDR3 is 14 residues. The TCR sequence derives from an adult with an advanced solid tumor such as melanoma, head and neck, liver or kidney cancer. Sample: CD4+ or CD8+ T cells sorted from blood, taken in a trial of the OX40 agonist ivuxolimab. This chain connects TRBV5-1 to TRBJ2-5, with D uncertain. The CDR3 nucleotides read TGCGCCAGCAGCTTCTCATTACGAGGAGAGACCCAGTACTTC. It translates to CASSFSLRGETQYF.